The present entry profiles one T cell receptor (beta chain) with its context. Antigen unknown. These data belong to a study of T cells after yellow fever vaccination. In the study overall: SMART-Seq v4 Ultra Low Input handled preparation of low-cell-number fractions.

This CDR3 is 15 amino acids long. The germline V gene has CDR1 DFQATT and CDR2 SNEGSKA (reference sequence). The V and J ends lost 0 bases and 0 bases respectively, with 12 bases between them. TCRdb fed the 5' RACE reads into MiXCR, producing one record per CDR3 protein. The sample comprises 450,000 to 550,000 distinct CDR3 sequences, 21% of which are singletons, and roughly a sixth rests with the top ten. General study results and limits: The presence of abundant clonotypes contaminating from the bulk population was possible in FACS-sorted repertoires. Weaker overall was a secondary response that nonetheless peaked faster, on day 5 versus 15.

The sample in question was PBMCs, obtained roughly 20 days after the first yellow fever vaccination. This rearrangement joins TRBV20-1 to TRBJ2-7; D is unresolved. This TCR was sampled from a man in his late teens or twenties who received the YFV17D yellow fever vaccine. As DNA, the CDR3 is TGCAGTGCTAGAGATTGGGGTAGGCCCTCCTACGAGCAGTACTTC. Encoded protein: CSARDWGRPSYEQYF.